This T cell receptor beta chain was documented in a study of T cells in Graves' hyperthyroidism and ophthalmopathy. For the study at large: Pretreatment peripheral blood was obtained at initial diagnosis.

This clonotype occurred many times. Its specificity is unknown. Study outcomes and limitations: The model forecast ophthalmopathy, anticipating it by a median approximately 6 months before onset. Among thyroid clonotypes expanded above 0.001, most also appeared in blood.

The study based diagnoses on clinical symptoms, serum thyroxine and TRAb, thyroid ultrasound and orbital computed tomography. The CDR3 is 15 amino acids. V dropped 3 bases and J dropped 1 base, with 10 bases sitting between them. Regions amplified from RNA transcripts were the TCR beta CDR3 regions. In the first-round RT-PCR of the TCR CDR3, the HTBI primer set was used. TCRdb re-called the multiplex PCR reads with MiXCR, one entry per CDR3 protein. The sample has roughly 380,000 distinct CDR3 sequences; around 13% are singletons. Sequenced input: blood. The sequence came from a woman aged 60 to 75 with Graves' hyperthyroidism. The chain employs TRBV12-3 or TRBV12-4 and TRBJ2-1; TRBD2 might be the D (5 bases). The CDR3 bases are TGTGCCAGCAGTTTTTCCAGCGGATCCTACAATGAGCAGTTCTTC. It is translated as CASSFSSGSYNEQFF.